This TCR beta chain was captured by sequencing in a study of blood T cell repertoires in COVID-19 (dated by TCRdb to 2020 to 2022). Concerning the study at large: The collaborator samples originated in the United States, Italy and Spain and spanned the acute and convalescent phases of COVID-19. The material from the prospective study consisted of cDNA or gDNA derived from T cells, B-cell-depleted T cells, or PBMCs. Subjects who had been exposed to COVID-19, were actively infected with it, or had recovered from it provided the deeply sampled blood TCRbeta repertoires that made up the dataset. The repertoires were released in a freely available public database meant as a resource for research on the immune response to SARS-CoV-2. The samples were drawn from the first 160 participants of the ongoing ImmuneRACE study and from 1,254 subjects provided by 6 global collaborators. Nearly every sample came with metadata listing a de-identified subject ID, COVID-19 status, age in years and sex. Where available, HLA class I and class II types were taken from metadata supplied by the sample provider and were not determined by assay-based typing.

What the authors observed across the whole study: Clinical and demographic metadata were provided uncurated, with the amount varying by source and participant.

TCRbeta CDR3 regions were amplified from genomic DNA by means of the immunoSEQ Assay, a bias-controlled multiplex PCR. Per the authors' processing: Nucleated cell counts per sample were estimated from amplification of reference gene primers within the assay. To quantify the absolute abundance of each unique TCRbeta CDR3 rearrangement, sequence reads were collapsed and filtered. For each sample, productive Simpson clonality was calculated as the square root of Simpson's diversity index across productive rearrangements. Drawn from immuneACCESS, this table holds only the in-frame rearrangements with V and J called that TCRdb kept. Clones are partly lost; checked studies trace under half to an unresolved V gene and leave the rest unexplained. The V and J calls and clone size come from that table; D and trimming were worked out from the DNA. The sample has around 130,000 clones on record, under 85% of them singletons. 18% of the sample is held by the ten biggest clonotypes.

On this clone: The clone's antigen remains unknown. No base quality values were provided; no much bigger clone lies one nucleotide off.

In the prospective study, participants were about 18 to 95 years old, resided in fewer than 25 geographic areas of the United States, and were enrolled through a virtual design. Cohort assignment in the prospective study relied on participant-reported clinical history from a screening survey and a study questionnaire. ImmuneRACE Cohort 3 recovered participants were defined by two consecutive negative NP/OP PCR tests, healthcare professional clearance, or symptom resolution. In the prospective study, mobile phlebotomists collected whole blood, serum and a nasopharyngeal or oropharyngeal swab from each participant. Additional blood draws and questionnaires over an approximately two-month period could optionally be provided by prospective study participants. Blood samples from the prospective study were shipped frozen or at room temperature prior to DNA extraction. This TCR derives from a man aged 30 to 45 who had recovered from COVID-19. Sequenced: PBMCs or T cells enriched from blood (not recorded which).

The CDR3 protein: CAIKPDSDRNQPQHF. The nucleotides read TGTGCCATCAAGCCCGACAGTGACCGCAATCAGCCCCAGCATTTT. The rearranged segments are TRBV10-3 and TRBJ1-5; TRBD1 is possibly the D segment (5 matching bases). The CDR3 spans 15 residues, from the cysteine through the phenylalanine. Only the CDR3 part of the read is kept: 45 bases, read in frame from the first base. Via the germline V gene, CDR1 is ENHRY and CDR2 SYGVKD. Trimming takes 7 bases from V and 2 bases from J, and the germline ends sit 15 bases apart.